This T cell receptor (beta chain) derives from a study of blood T cells in healthy people across ages. Overall study findings and caveats: It was not possible, with unsorted PBMCs, to conclusively compare naive and antigen-experienced cells.

CDR1 is SGHRS, CDR2 YFSETQ, per germline. V gave up 5 bases and J gave up 9 bases; unmatched junction bases: 10. The CDR3 covers 14 residues. Extractions gave at least 5 micrograms of total RNA per sample. A J-beta primer mix and a sample-barcoded 5' primer were used in a second PCR of roughly 7 to 12 cycles. One entry per CDR3 protein results from TCRdb running MiXCR on the 5' RACE reads. The sample carries 750,000 to 950,000 distinct CDR3 sequences, 20% to 30% recorded once. Concerning this clonotype itself: Its antigen is not known.

These records were also assigned to another study, of T cells of mothers and their children. That paper adds: Input to cDNA synthesis comprised all extracted RNA, at a ratio of about 1.4 ug per 15 ul.

This receptor was obtained from a boy aged 5-17 years in good health. J is TRBJ2-7 and V is TRBV5-1, with 11 bases matching TRBD1. Material for sequencing was blood. CDR3 in amino acids: CASSLPDRGHGQYF. CDR3 DNA sequence: TGCGCCAGCAGTCTACCGGACAGGGGGCATGGGCAGTACTTC. The full variable domain, in which reference TRBV5-1 and TRBJ2-7 provide the parts outside the CDR3, is KAGVTQTPRYLIKTRGQQVTLSCSPISGHRSVSWYQQTPGQGLQFLFEYFSETQRNKGNFPGRFSGRQFSNSRSEMNVSTLELGDSALYLCASSLPDRGHGQYFGPGTRLTVT.